This is a list of T cell receptor beta chains from one sample in a study of T cells in Graves' hyperthyroidism and ophthalmopathy. TCRdb reprocessed the multiplex PCR reads with MiXCR, giving one entry per CDR3 protein. The sample yields roughly 240,000 distinct CDR3 sequences, approximately 23% seen once. The sequencing sample was made of blood. These receptors were taken from a woman in her 40s with Graves' ophthalmopathy. Both conserved end residues are part of each CDR3. D genes are given only for firm matches. The size field is filled for only some rows; it gives once, few, many or a size class.

V	size	D	J	DNA	CDR3
TRBV25-1	many	TRBD2	TRBJ2-3	TGTGCCAGCAGTCAGGGACTAGCGGGAGAGAAGGCATACACAGATACGCAGTATTTT	CASSQGLAGEKAYTDTQYF
TRBV28	NA	TRBD1	TRBJ1-1	TGTGCCAGCAGTTCCTCAGGGGGAGGGGCTTTCTTT	CASSSSGGGAFF
TRBV11-2	NA	NA	TRBJ1-6	TGTGCCAGCAGCTGGACCGGGAGCCGAAATTCACCCCTCCACTTT	CASSWTGSRNSPLHF
TRBV6-5	NA	NA	TRBJ1-1	TGTGCCAGCAGTTACGGGGGCGCGGGAGCTGAAGCTTTCTTT	CASSYGGAGAEAFF
TRBV30	many	NA	TRBJ1-2	TGTGCCTGGAGTGTACCAGGGACTGAGGGCTACACCTTC	CAWSVPGTEGYTF
TRBV5-8	many	TRBD1	TRBJ2-6	TGTGCCAGCAGCCCAGGGGGCAGTGGGGCCAACGTCCTGACTTTC	CASSPGGSGANVLTF
TRBV5-5	many	NA	TRBJ2-7	TGTGCCAGCAGCTTGGAGATCGGGACACCGTACGAGCAGTACTTC	CASSLEIGTPYEQYF
TRBV6-5	NA	NA	TRBJ1-1	TGTGCCAGCAGTTACTCTCCTGTTTTAAGCAAGGAAGCTTTCTTT	CASSYSPVLSKEAFF
TRBV28	many	NA	TRBJ1-1	TGTGCCAGCCGAAGCAGAGGGGGGTGGACTGAAGCTTTCTTT	CASRSRGGWTEAFF
TRBV5-6	many	NA	TRBJ2-2	TGTGCCAGCAGCTTCGTGACAGGAGGAACCGGGGAGCTGTTTTTT	CASSFVTGGTGELFF
TRBV27	many	NA	TRBJ1-1	TGTGCCAGCAGCCTCCGGTTGCAAACTGAAGCTTTCTTT	CASSLRLQTEAFF
TRBV6-1	few	TRBD1	TRBJ2-7	TGTGCCAGCAGAACATCGGGACAGGGGGCGGGTGCCTACGAGCAGTACTTC	CASRTSGQGAGAYEQYF
TRBV5-6	many	NA	TRBJ2-5	TGTGCCAGCAGCCACAGACTAGAGGCAGGGTTTGAGACCCAGTACTTC	CASSHRLEAGFETQYF